The 5 T cell receptor beta chains reported below all come from one sample, sequenced in a study of radiotherapy plus CTLA-4 blockade in lung cancer. Sequenced by immunoSEQ multiplex PCR; TCRdb stores in-frame clones only, minus some. This table holds roughly 32,000 clones, around four fifths found once. The sample here was peripheral blood, taken from a patient treated with radiotherapy plus ipilimumab. The receptors here all came from a human donor with non-small cell lung cancer that progressed on radiotherapy plus ipilimumab.

The chain couples TRBV7-3 to TRBJ2-3, with D possibly being TRBD1 (6 bases). V was trimmed by 1 base and J by 6 bases, leaving 8 bases between them. The germline CDR1 and CDR2 sequences are SGHTA and FQGTGA. CDR3 length: 13 residues. The CDR3 sequence: CASSLIQGDTQYF. Here the CDR3 DNA reads TGTGCCAGCAGCTTAATTCAGGGGGATACGCAGTATTTT.

The chain links TRBV5-1 to TRBJ1-6, with 8 bases that match TRBD1. V shed 4 bases and J 9 bases; nucleotides not matched to a gene: 6. CDR1 is SGHRS and CDR2 is YFSETQ in the germline V gene. This CDR3 spans 14 amino acids. CDR3 residues: CASSPGQVTSPLHF. CDR3 nucleotide sequence: TGCGCCAGCAGCCCGGGACAGGTTACTTCACCCCTCCACTTT.

CDR3 in amino acids: CASSPPSVRSQPQHF. The CDR3 DNA sequence: TGTGCCAGCTCACCACCGAGCGTCCGAAGTCAGCCCCAGCATTTT. The chain carries TRBV18 and TRBJ1-5; unclear D gene. There are 15 residues in the CDR3. V was shortened by 0 bases and J by 6 bases, with 12 bases between the two germline ends. Germline V gene lookup returns CDR1 KGHSH and CDR2 LQKENI.

The chain carries TRBV6-6 and TRBJ1-5; possibly TRBD1 for D (6 bases). Per the germline V gene, CDR1 is MNHNY and CDR2 is SVGAGI (reference sequence). The CDR3 extends over 14 amino acids. V lost 6 bases and J 8 bases, leaving 17 bases between the germline ends. The DNA for the CDR3 is TGTGCCAGCAGCTTCACAGGGAACGAGGAGCCCCAGCATTTT. It yields the protein CASSFTGNEEPQHF.

This chain joins TRBV27 and TRBJ1-2; D might be TRBD1 (6 bases). The CDR3 consists of 12 residues. CDR1 is MNHEY, CDR2 SMNVEV, per germline (reference sequence). V lost 6 bases to trimming and J lost 2 bases, with 7 bases between them. The CDR3 here is CASSQGNYGYTF. The CDR3 DNA is TGTGCCAGCAGCCAGGGGAACTATGGCTACACCTTC.